These 28 T cell receptor beta chains share one sample of origin, sequenced in a study of shared clonotypes between healthy human individuals. The table came from immunoSEQ multiplex PCR; TCRdb's copy has only in-frame clones and leaves some out. Altogether around 500,000 clones are present, about 82% being singletons, with the ten largest covering 13%. Sample: PBMCs. These receptor sequences come from a woman in her forties in good health. Some clones in this sample may be carry-over from other donors' samples.

The chain couples TRBV6-5 to TRBJ1-1; maybe TRBD1 (6 bases). This CDR3 spans 12 amino acids. CDR1 is MNHEY, CDR2 SVGAGI, per germline. Trimming shortened V by 8 bases and J by 7 bases, and 14 bases separated the two germline ends. Here the CDR3 reads CASASGGFEAFF. The CDR3 DNA follows: TGTGCCAGCGCTTCTGGGGGCTTTGAAGCTTTCTTT.

This CDR3 is CASSPRARNEKLFF. The CDR3 DNA follows: TGTGCCAGCAGCCCACGGGCCAGGAATGAAAAACTGTTTTTT. The gene calls are TRBV7-9 and TRBJ1-4; D gene uncertain. The germline CDR1 and CDR2 sequences are SEHNR and FQNEAQ (reference sequence). This CDR3 region has 14 residues. Trimming took off 5 bases at V and 5 bases at J, with 12 bases between the two ends. The full variable domain, in which reference TRBV7-9 and TRBJ1-4 provide the parts outside the CDR3, is DTGVSQNPRHKITKRGQNVTFRCDPISEHNRLYWYRQTLGQGPEFLTYFQNEAQLEKSRLLSDRFSAERPKGSFSTLEIQRTEQGDSAMYLCASSPRARNEKLFFGSGTQLSVL.

The chain couples TRBV10-2 to TRBJ2-3, with 9 bases lining up with TRBD2. This CDR3 region has 15 residues. Germline V gene data show CDR1 as WSHSY and CDR2 as SAAADI. Trimming cost V 6 bases and J 2 bases; bases outside gene matches: 6. The CDR3 DNA reads as TGCGCCAGCAGGAGACTAGCGGTAAACACAGATACGCAGTATTTT. Its protein product is CASRRLAVNTDTQYF.

The rearrangement joins TRBV28 to TRBJ2-2; D remains unclear. Trimming removed 6 bases from V and 3 bases from J, with 11 bases in between. The CDR3 covers 14 residues. The germline V gene encodes CDR1 MDHEN and CDR2 SYDVKM. The chain's CDR3 is CASSPVSDTGELFF. CDR3 nucleotide sequence: TGTGCCAGCAGCCCAGTCAGTGACACCGGGGAGCTGTTTTTT.

This chain links TRBV28 with TRBJ2-7; 9 bases line up with TRBD1. Germline-derived CDR1 and CDR2 are MDHEN and SYDVKM. V gave up 6 bases and J gave up 5 bases; unmatched junction bases: 11. The CDR3 loop spans 15 amino acids. CDR3 DNA: TGTGCCAGCAGACAGCCGGGACAGGGTACCCACGAGCAGTACTTC. This gives the protein CASRQPGQGTHEQYF.

The V gene is TRBV11-2, the J gene TRBJ1-3, with D unclear. This CDR3 is built from 15 residues. The germline CDR1 and CDR2 sequences are SGHAT and FQNNGV. V gave up 2 bases and J gave up 3 bases, with 11 bases separating them. As DNA, the CDR3 is TGTGCCAGCAGCTTATATGGAATCCTTGGAAACACCATATATTTT. Translation: CASSLYGILGNTIYF.

The chain combines TRBV18 with TRBJ1-1; 12 bases are a match to TRBD1. From germline, CDR1 is KGHSH and CDR2 LQKENI. With 3 bases clipped from V and 8 bases from J, the junction kept 4 bases outside the gene matches. CDR3 length: 14 residues. CDR3 nucleotide sequence: TGTGCCAGCTCACCGAGGGGACAGGGGGCAGAAGCTTTCTTT. Its translation is CASSPRGQGAEAFF. The full variable domain, in which reference TRBV18 and TRBJ1-1 provide the parts outside the CDR3, is NAGVMQNPRHLVRRRGQEARLRCSPMKGHSHVYWYRQLPEEGLKFMVYLQKENIIDESGMPKERFSAEFPKEGPSILRIQQVVRGDSAAYFCASSPRGQGAEAFFGQGTRLTVV.

This clone was seen only once. V and J are TRBV7-8 and TRBJ2-5, with unresolved D. CDR1 is SGHVS, CDR2 FQNEAQ, per germline. The CDR3 sequence is 14 residues long. The germline V and J ends were trimmed by 6 bases and 4 bases, with 15 bases remaining between them. The CDR3 nucleotides are TGTGCCAGCAGTCCAGAGAGGTGGGCAGAGACCCAGTACTTC. This gives the protein CASSPERWAETQYF.

The V and J genes are TRBV5-1 and TRBJ2-3; 9 bases are a match to TRBD2. CDR3 length: 14 residues. Germline loops: CDR1 SGHRS, CDR2 YFSETQ. J lost 2 bases, V lost 5 bases, and 3 bases had no gene match. The CDR3 is CASRTSGITDTQYF. The CDR3 region has the DNA TGCGCCAGCAGGACTAGCGGTATCACAGATACGCAGTATTTT.

This clone was seen once. V is TRBV6-5 and J is TRBJ2-7; D is unclear. Germline V CDR1 and CDR2: MNHEY, SVGAGI. The germline V and J ends were trimmed by 0 bases and 6 bases, with 15 bases remaining between them. The CDR3 has 15 residues. CDR3: CASSYSLPLSGEQYF. CDR3 bases: TGTGCCAGCAGTTACTCTCTCCCCCTGTCGGGCGAGCAGTACTTC.

Here the CDR3 DNA reads TGTGCCAGCAGCGTAGACGGACAGTTACATCAGCCCCAGCATTTT. Its translation is CASSVDGQLHQPQHF. The gene calls are TRBV9 and TRBJ1-5; D might be TRBD1 (6 bases). CDR1 and CDR2 from the germline V gene are SGDLS and YYNGEE. The CDR3 length is 15 residues. Trimming left V 0 bases short and J 5 bases short, with 12 bases between.

The chain combines TRBV28 with TRBJ1-3; D ambiguous. The V end lost 6 bases, the J end lost 4 bases, and 7 bases lay between the germline ends. Germline CDR1 and CDR2: MDHEN and SYDVKM. The CDR3 covers 12 residues. The CDR3 nucleotides read TGTGCCAGCAGACAGAAGGGAAACACCATATATTTT. Protein product: CASRQKGNTIYF.

The CDR3 reads CAWSVLINYGYTF. CDR3 coding DNA: TGTGCCTGGAGTGTACTAATCAACTATGGCTACACCTTC. The chain links TRBV30 to TRBJ1-2; no clear D gene. The CDR3 is 13 residues long. V was pared by 0 bases and J by 2 bases, with 7 bases between. Germline CDR1 GTSNPN, CDR2 SVGIG (reference sequence).

The gene calls are TRBV7-8 and TRBJ2-2, with D unclear. Germline V gene data show CDR1 as SGHVS and CDR2 as FQNEAQ. The CDR3 is 13 residues long. V was pared by 4 bases and J by 7 bases, with 10 bases between. This chain's CDR3 is CASSSTRGGELFF. The CDR3 DNA is TGTGCCAGCAGCTCCACCCGTGGCGGGGAGCTGTTTTTT.

The rearrangement joins TRBV7-3 to TRBJ2-1, with D tentatively TRBD1 (5 bases). V was shortened by 0 bases and J by 9 bases, with 12 bases between the two germline ends. This CDR3 contains 14 residues. The V gene's germline CDR1 is SGHTA and CDR2 FQGTGA. The CDR3 region is CASSLTKGRGEQFF. CDR3 in DNA: TGTGCCAGCAGCTTAACGAAGGGGCGTGGTGAGCAGTTCTTC.

The J gene is TRBJ2-2, the V gene TRBV7-9; 7 nucleotides align to TRBD1. CDR1 is SEHNR, CDR2 FQNEAQ, per germline (reference sequence). The CDR3 extends over 13 amino acids. V gave up 5 bases and J gave up 6 bases; unmatched junction bases: 3. The CDR3 is CASSARGPGELFF. The CDR3 nucleotides are TGTGCCAGCAGCGCGAGGGGGCCCGGGGAGCTGTTTTTT.

The V and J genes are TRBV21-1 and TRBJ1-1. TRBV21-1 corresponds to a pseudogene. The CDR3 contains 12 residues. Here the CDR3 DNA reads TGTGCCAGCAATCGACGGAACACTGAAGCTTTCTTT. Translated: CASNRRNTEAFF.

This chain links TRBV4-1 with TRBJ2-5; D is ambiguous. V lost 0 bases, J lost 7 bases, and 6 bases lay in between. Germline V lookup: CDR1 MGHRA, CDR2 YSYEKL. The CDR3 sequence is 12 residues long. The CDR3 reads CASSQDLRTQYF. The CDR3 nucleotides are TGCGCCAGCAGCCAAGATCTGAGGACCCAGTACTTC.

This rearrangement joins TRBV7-3 to TRBJ2-3; 8 bases align to TRBD2. The V gene end was trimmed by 7 bases and the J gene end by 1 base; junction bases not matched to a gene: 4. CDR1 SGHTA and CDR2 FQGTGA come from the germline V gene. This CDR3 is built from 14 residues. For the CDR3, the DNA is TGTGCCAGCAAGAGCGGGAGTGGCACAGATACGCAGTATTTT. This encodes CASKSGSGTDTQYF.

The chain uses TRBV19 and TRBJ1-5; perhaps TRBD1 as D (6 bases). The V gene lost 5 bases and the J gene lost 0 bases, with 11 bases spanning the gap. The CDR3 is made up of 15 amino acids. CDR1 is LNHDA, CDR2 SQIVND, per germline (reference sequence). The DNA of the CDR3 is TGTGCCAGTAGTTGGGGGACAAATAGCAATCAGCCCCAGCATTTT. Its protein product is CASSWGTNSNQPQHF.

The rearrangement links TRBV7-9 to TRBJ2-2; 7 positions match TRBD2. V trimming: 1 base; J trimming: 1 base; junction bases outside the gene matches: 3. The CDR3 totals 16 residues. From germline, CDR1 is SEHNR and CDR2 FQNEAQ (reference sequence). CDR3 DNA: TGTGCCAGCAGCTTAGGGTCGGGAGGGAACACCGGGGAGCTGTTTTTT. This translates into CASSLGSGGNTGELFF. Full variable domain (remainder filled in from reference TRBV7-9 and TRBJ2-2): DTGVSQNPRHKITKRGQNVTFRCDPISEHNRLYWYRQTLGQGPEFLTYFQNEAQLEKSRLLSDRFSAERPKGSFSTLEIQRTEQGDSAMYLCASSLGSGGNTGELFFGEGSRLTVL.

Of note for this clone: Distinct nucleotide sequences in the sample also encode this CDR3. The gene calls are TRBV7-9 and TRBJ2-7; no clear D gene. The CDR3 has 11 amino acids. The ends were cut back, 1 base at V and 7 bases at J, with 5 bases in the middle. Per the germline V gene, CDR1 is SEHNR and CDR2 is FQNEAQ (reference sequence). The CDR3 DNA reads as TGTGCCAGCAGCTTAGACGGGGAGCAGTACTTC. This encodes CASSLDGEQYF.

The V call is TRBV7-9, the J call TRBJ2-1, with 11 bases aligning to TRBD1. The trim removed 1 base at V and 5 bases at J, leaving 1 base unmatched. The CDR3 loop spans 15 amino acids. Germline loops: CDR1 SEHNR, CDR2 FQNEAQ (reference sequence). The CDR3 spells CASSLGDRGNNEQFF. The CDR3 DNA is TGTGCCAGCAGCTTAGGGGACAGGGGGAACAATGAGCAGTTCTTC. Full variable domain (remainder filled in from reference TRBV7-9 and TRBJ2-1): DTGVSQNPRHKITKRGQNVTFRCDPISEHNRLYWYRQTLGQGPEFLTYFQNEAQLEKSRLLSDRFSAERPKGSFSTLEIQRTEQGDSAMYLCASSLGDRGNNEQFFGPGTRLTVL.

This sequence joins TRBV6-5 and TRBJ2-5; 12 bases map to TRBD2. This CDR3 has 15 residues. Germline CDR1 and CDR2: MNHEY and SVGAGI. V shed 6 bases and J 5 bases; nucleotides not matched to a gene: 7. CDR3 sequence reads: CASSLLAGGAETQYF. The CDR3 DNA reads TGTGCCAGCAGCCTACTAGCGGGAGGAGCGGAGACCCAGTACTTC.

The chain recombines TRBV16 with TRBJ2-7, with 10 positions matching TRBD1. Germline V lookup: CDR1 KGHSY, CDR2 FQNENV. The V segment lost 3 bases and the J segment 0 bases; nucleotides outside the gene matches: 2. The CDR3 is 15 amino acids. The CDR3 sequence is CASSHRDRGSYEQYF. CDR3 nucleotide sequence: TGTGCCAGCAGCCATAGGGACAGGGGCTCCTACGAGCAGTACTTC.

This sequence joins TRBV18 and TRBJ2-1; no reliable D call. The CDR3 length is 15 residues. Germline values: CDR1 KGHSH, CDR2 LQKENI. Trimming removed 2 bases at V and 2 bases at J, with 10 bases between. The CDR3 DNA reads TGTGCCAGCTCACCAGACCGCCAAACCTACAATGAGCAGTTCTTC. This codes for CASSPDRQTYNEQFF.

A few counts support this clone. Its ends do not fully match the called genes, so a read error is possible. The J gene is TRBJ2-1, the V gene TRBV18; maybe TRBD1 (6 bases). Germline lookup yields CDR1 KGHSH and CDR2 LQKENI. This CDR3 spans 15 amino acids. The CDR3 sequence is CASPPEAGADNEQFF. The CDR3 coding sequence is TGTGCCAGCCCACCGGAAGCAGGGGCGGACAATGAGCAGTTCTTC. The full variable domain, in which reference TRBV18 and TRBJ2-1 provide the parts outside the CDR3, is NAGVMQNPRHLVRRRGQEARLRCSPMKGHSHVYWYRQLPEEGLKFMVYLQKENIIDESGMPKERFSAEFPKEGPSILRIQQVVRGDSAAYFCASPPEAGADNEQFFGPGTRLTVL.

The chain links TRBV2 to TRBJ2-7; D is possibly TRBD2 (6 bases). Germline CDR1 and CDR2: SNHLY and FYNNEI. The CDR3 contains 15 residues. Trimming removed 3 bases at V and 1 base at J, with 13 bases between. CDR3 DNA: TGTGCCAGCAGTGATATCGTGGGGGGTTCCTACGAGCAGTACTTC. This encodes CASSDIVGGSYEQYF.